These 16 T cell receptor beta chains originate from one sample sequenced in a study of cytotoxic CD8 clonotypes in ibrutinib-treated CLL. Assay: immunoSEQ multiplex PCR; the TCRdb copy retains only in-frame clones and omits some. The sample has more than 300,000 clones; 70% to 80% are singletons. The material sequenced was PBMCs, taken before ibrutinib treatment. The source of these receptors is a human donor with chronic lymphocytic leukemia.

The J gene is TRBJ2-1, the V gene TRBV7-2, with unresolved D. Germline values: CDR1 SGHTA, CDR2 FQGNSA. Between the trimmed V and J ends, which lost 5 bases and 0 bases, there was a span of 11 bases. CDR3 length: 15 residues. In DNA, the CDR3 is TGTGCCAGCAGCATTAGTACGAGCTCCTACAATGAGCAGTTCTTC. Amino acid sequence: CASSISTSSYNEQFF.

The rearrangement uses TRBV5-6 and TRBJ2-7, with 10 bases identical to TRBD2. CDR3 length equals 15 residues. Germline-derived CDR1 and CDR2 are SGHDT and YYEEEE. J was trimmed by 6 bases and V by 1 base; bases with no gene match: 7. This CDR3 is CASSLLAGEYREQYF. For the CDR3, the DNA is TGTGCCAGCAGCTTGCTAGCGGGAGAGTATCGCGAGCAGTACTTC.

This chain uses TRBV2 with TRBJ2-3; TRBD1 agrees at 8 bases. V shed 9 bases and J 1 base; nucleotides not matched to a gene: 12. Per germline, CDR1 SNHLY and CDR2 FYNNEI. CDR3 length: 16 residues. The CDR3 spells CARQPAGGMGTDTQYF. The CDR3 DNA sequence: TGTGCCAGGCAGCCTGCAGGGGGCATGGGCACAGATACGCAGTATTTT.

This clone was counted once. The chain is built from TRBV5-1 and TRBJ2-7, with 9 bases identical to TRBD1. In germline, CDR1 is SGHRS, CDR2 YFSETQ. V dropped 6 bases and J dropped 3; count of bases not matched to a gene: 10. The CDR3 is made up of 15 amino acids. The CDR3 region has the DNA TGCGCCAGCACCCCGCTTGGGACAGGGTTCTACGAGCAGTACTTC. Protein: CASTPLGTGFYEQYF.

On this clone itself: Other DNA variants within this sample encode the same CDR3. The chain employs TRBV5-1 and TRBJ2-3; a weak D match, TRBD1 (5 bases). Trimming cost V 1 base and J 0 bases, with 6 bases left between them. The CDR3 contains 14 residues. From germline, CDR1 is SGHRS and CDR2 YFSETQ. The CDR3: CASSLRTSTDTQYF. The CDR3 nucleotides read TGCGCCAGCAGCTTGAGGACAAGCACAGATACGCAGTATTTT.

The V and J genes are TRBV18 and TRBJ1-1; D not certain. The CDR3 extends over 14 amino acids. Trimming removed 3 bases from V and 0 bases from J, with 8 bases in between. CDR1 and CDR2 (germline): KGHSH, LQKENI. CDR3 nucleotide sequence: TGTGCCAGCTCACCGTACAGCTTGAACACTGAAGCTTTCTTT. Its translation is CASSPYSLNTEAFF. Full variable domain (remainder filled in from reference TRBV18 and TRBJ1-1): NAGVMQNPRHLVRRRGQEARLRCSPMKGHSHVYWYRQLPEEGLKFMVYLQKENIIDESGMPKERFSAEFPKEGPSILRIQQVVRGDSAAYFCASSPYSLNTEAFFGQGTRLTVV.

This sequence joins TRBV18 and TRBJ2-7; 9 bases match TRBD2. Germline V gene lookup returns CDR1 KGHSH and CDR2 LQKENI. V shed 0 bases and J 1 base; nucleotides not matched to a gene: 10. The CDR3 has 18 residues. Written as DNA, the CDR3 is TGTGCCAGCTCACCACCTAGCGGGAGTTCGGGTGGGTCCTACGAGCAGTACTTC. This encodes CASSPPSGSSGGSYEQYF. The full variable domain, in which reference TRBV18 and TRBJ2-7 provide the parts outside the CDR3, is NAGVMQNPRHLVRRRGQEARLRCSPMKGHSHVYWYRQLPEEGLKFMVYLQKENIIDESGMPKERFSAEFPKEGPSILRIQQVVRGDSAAYFCASSPPSGSSGGSYEQYFGPGTRLTVT.

The chain couples TRBV18 to TRBJ1-2, with TRBD1 matching 7 bases. The CDR3 is 15 residues long. V dropped 4 bases and J dropped 6; count of bases not matched to a gene: 11. Germline-derived CDR1 and CDR2 are KGHSH and LQKENI. Here the CDR3 DNA reads TGTGCCAGCTCACTAGGACAGGAGGGACTTGATGGCTACACCTTC. As protein: CASSLGQEGLDGYTF.

The gene calls are TRBV7-9 and TRBJ2-1; D unclear. Trimming pared 1 base from V and 0 bases from J, leaving 7 bases between. Per germline, CDR1 SEHNR and CDR2 FQNEAQ (reference sequence). This CDR3 region has 15 residues. CDR3 sequence reads: CASSLEASSYNEQFF. For the CDR3, the DNA is TGTGCCAGCAGCTTAGAGGCAAGCTCCTACAATGAGCAGTTCTTC.

The chain employs TRBV4-2 and TRBJ1-2; the D is unclear. The germline V gene encodes CDR1 LGHNA and CDR2 YNFKEQ. Trimming left V 5 bases short and J 0 bases short, with 13 bases between. This CDR3 comprises 15 residues. Here the CDR3 DNA reads TGTGCCAGCAGCTACCCGGACCGGGCTAACTATGGCTACACCTTC. Its protein is CASSYPDRANYGYTF.

The rearrangement links TRBV18 to TRBJ1-4; D is uncertain. Trimming left V 3 bases short and J 5 bases short, with 10 bases between. CDR1 is KGHSH, CDR2 LQKENI, per germline. The CDR3 is made up of 14 amino acids. CDR3 coding DNA: TGTGCCAGCTCACCTTCCGGGATAAATGAAAAACTGTTTTTT. Translation gives CASSPSGINEKLFF.

The rearrangement joins TRBV30 to TRBJ1-5; weak D call: TRBD1 (5 bases). Germline CDR1 reads GTSNPN; CDR2 reads SVGIG (reference sequence). Between the trimmed V and J ends, which lost 0 bases and 2 bases, there was a span of 17 bases. The CDR3 covers 17 residues. This CDR3 is CAWSVPGAGRRNQPQHF. CDR3 sequence (DNA): TGTGCCTGGAGTGTACCTGGGGCGGGCAGACGCAATCAGCCCCAGCATTTT.

The V gene is TRBV6-6, the J gene TRBJ2-7; tentatively, D is TRBD1 (6 bases). The CDR3 contains 15 residues. Trimming stripped 0 bases from V and 4 bases from J, with 13 bases between. Germline CDR1 is MNHNY and CDR2 is SVGAGI (reference sequence). The CDR3 DNA is TGTGCCAGCAGTTACTCGCTAGAGCAGGGGTACGAGCAGTACTTC. Translation gives CASSYSLEQGYEQYF.

The rearrangement links TRBV6-6 to TRBJ2-1, with D unclear. V dropped 0 bases and J dropped 6 bases, with 9 bases sitting between them. CDR1 and CDR2 from the germline V gene are MNHNY and SVGAGI (reference sequence). CDR3 size: 14 residues. The CDR3 DNA reads as TGTGCCAGCAGTTACTCCCGATTGCCCAATGAGCAGTTCTTC. This sequence encodes CASSYSRLPNEQFF.

The V gene is TRBV6-1, the J gene TRBJ1-1; the D gene is possibly TRBD1 (5 bases). The CDR3 is 13 residues long. CDR1 is MNHNS and CDR2 is SASEGT in the germline V gene. Between the trimmed V and J ends, which lost 7 bases and 1 base, there was a span of 10 bases. The CDR3 protein is CASTRGWNTEAFF. The CDR3 bases are TGTGCCAGCACGAGGGGTTGGAACACTGAAGCTTTCTTT.

The V and J genes are TRBV7-2 and TRBJ1-2; 7 bases map to TRBD1. Trimming cost V 3 bases and J 5 bases; bases outside gene matches: 3. CDR1 is SGHTA, CDR2 FQGNSA, per germline. The CDR3 totals 13 residues. The CDR3 loop is CASSFRDSYGYTF. Here the CDR3 DNA reads TGTGCCAGCAGCTTCCGGGACAGTTATGGCTACACCTTC.